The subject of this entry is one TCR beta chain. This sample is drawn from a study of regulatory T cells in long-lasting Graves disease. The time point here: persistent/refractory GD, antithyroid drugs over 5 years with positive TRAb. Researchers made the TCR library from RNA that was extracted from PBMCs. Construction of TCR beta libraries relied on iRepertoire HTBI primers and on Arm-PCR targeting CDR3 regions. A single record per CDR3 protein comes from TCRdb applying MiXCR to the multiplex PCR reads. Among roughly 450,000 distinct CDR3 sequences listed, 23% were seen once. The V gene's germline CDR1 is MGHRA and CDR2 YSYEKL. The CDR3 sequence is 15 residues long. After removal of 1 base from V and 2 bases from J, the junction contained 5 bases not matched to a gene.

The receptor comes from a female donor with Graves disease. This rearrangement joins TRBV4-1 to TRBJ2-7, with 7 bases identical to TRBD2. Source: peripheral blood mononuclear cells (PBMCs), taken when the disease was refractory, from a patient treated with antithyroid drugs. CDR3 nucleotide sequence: TGCGCCAGCAGCCAAGTTGCTAGCGGAACCTACGAGCAGTACTTC. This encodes CASSQVASGTYEQYF.